The rows below give T cell receptor beta chains drawn from one sample of a study of T cell changes during pregnancy in multiple sclerosis. Clones were sequenced by immunoSEQ multiplex PCR, and TCRdb holds only the in-frame ones, with some missing. Of around 100,000 clones listed, around 91% were seen once; the top ten hold about 0.89%. Specimen: peripheral blood, collected after pregnancy. The receptors were gathered from a female donor with multiple sclerosis, enrolled in a pregnancy study. CDR3s include the opening cysteine and the closing phenylalanine or tryptophan. Fields, in order: D gene, V gene, J gene, clone size, CDR3 DNA, CDR3 protein. D genes are given only for firm matches. The listing skips clone size in some rows; elsewhere it reads once, few, many or a size class.

-	TRBV9	TRBJ1-1	-	TGTGCCAGCAGCGGGTCGGGGGGGTTGAACACTGAAGCTTTCTTT	CASSGSGGLNTEAFF
TRBD1	TRBV18	TRBJ2-7	-	TGTGCCAGCTCACCACCGGGACAGGGTGTGTACGAGCAGTACTTC	CASSPPGQGVYEQYF
-	TRBV29-1	TRBJ2-7	-	TGCAGCGTTGTCCAGGGCCCCCGATACGAGCAGTACTTC	CSVVQGPRYEQYF
-	TRBV19	TRBJ2-7	once	TGTGCCAGTAGTAAATCAGATCCCTACGAGCAGTACTTC	CASSKSDPYEQYF
-	TRBV10-1	TRBJ2-7	-	TGCGCCAGCAGACCGGACAGCAGCTCCTACGAGCAGTACTTC	CASRPDSSSYEQYF
-	TRBV4-2	TRBJ1-1	-	TGTGCCAGCAGCCAAGTGGAGGGAATGAACACTGAAGCTTTCTTT	CASSQVEGMNTEAFF
-	TRBV6-5	TRBJ1-1	-	TGTGCCAGCAGCCTAAAGGGGGGGCAAGCTTTCTTT	CASSLKGGQAFF
TRBD1	TRBV7-2	TRBJ1-6	-	TGTGCCAGCAGCCCTTACAGACAGGGGAACTCACCCCTCCACTTT	CASSPYRQGNSPLHF
-	TRBV5-6	TRBJ1-1	-	TGTGCCAGCAGCCGACGGGATGGGGTGCACACTGAAGCTTTCTTT	CASSRRDGVHTEAFF
-	TRBV7-2	TRBJ1-5	-	TGTGCCAGCAGCCTGAACGTAGACATAACAGTTCATCAGCCCCAGCATTTT	CASSLNVDITVHQPQHF
-	TRBV2	TRBJ1-3	-	TGTGCCAGCAGTGCTTCCGGGACAACCTCTATCTCTGGAAACACCATATATTTT	CASSASGTTSISGNTIYF
-	TRBV12-5	TRBJ2-1	-	TGTGCTAGTGGTTTGGACAGGGACGTGGGGAATGAGCAGTTCTTC	CASGLDRDVGNEQFF
-	TRBV14	TRBJ2-7	-	TGTGCCAGCAGCCAAGACGGGAGTGCCGCCTACGAGCAGTACTTC	CASSQDGSAAYEQYF
-	TRBV14	TRBJ2-1	-	TGTGCCAGCAGCCGAGATACAGGGCAGCAGTTCTTC	CASSRDTGQQFF
-	TRBV7-9	TRBJ2-7	-	TGTGCCAGCAGCTTAGATGGGGGGAAGCGCCCCTACGAGCAGTACTTC	CASSLDGGKRPYEQYF